The 32 T cell receptor beta chains in this list originate from one sample, sequenced in a study of vaccination effects on CD4 cells after COVID-19. With the ViraFEST assay, the study expanded antigen-specific CD4+ T cells using viral peptide pools, then sequenced them. At the end of 9 to 11 days of culture, CD4+ T cells were isolated. A positive SARS-CoV-2 PCR test fell between March and December 2020. These receptors' antigens are unknown. TCRdb's table, derived via immunoSEQ multiplex PCR, lists solely in-frame clones and lacks some. The sample has 25,000 to 35,000 clones, just over 70% seen once. Here the sequenced sample was CD4+ T cells from PBMCs cultured with a peptide pool, taken before COVID-19 vaccination. The origin of the receptors is a human donor who had a prior SARS-CoV-2 infection.

The CDR3 here is CASSPPGLARTGELFF. CDR3 nucleotides: TGTGCCAGCTCACCACCGGGACTAGCAAGGACCGGGGAGCTGTTTTTT. The V call is TRBV18, the J call TRBJ2-2; 9 bases are shared with TRBD2. The CDR3 contains 16 residues. Germline CDR1 reads KGHSH; CDR2 reads LQKENI. Trimming took 0 bases from V and 5 from J; bases not matched to a gene: 4.

The rearrangement links TRBV11-2 to TRBJ2-3, with 8 bases fitting TRBD2. Germline CDR1 and CDR2: SGHAT and FQNNGV. V dropped 1 base and J dropped 5; count of bases not matched to a gene: 11. The CDR3 extends over 17 amino acids. CDR3 loop: CASSLGPQRGGIDTQYF. CDR3 DNA: TGTGCCAGCAGCTTAGGGCCCCAACGGGGGGGCATAGATACGCAGTATTTT.

This sequence joins TRBV6-5 and TRBJ1-6; D remains unclear. V was cut by 10 bases and J by 0 bases, with 13 bases left in between. The CDR3 runs 15 residues. Germline values: CDR1 MNHEY, CDR2 SVGAGI. CDR3 protein: CAITGEGSYNSPLHF. CDR3 coding DNA: TGTGCCATCACCGGGGAGGGCTCCTATAATTCACCCCTCCACTTT.

This clone was observed a single time. V gene TRBV7-9 combines with J gene TRBJ1-5, with D tentatively TRBD1 (6 bases). Trimming pared 1 base from V and 3 bases from J, leaving 13 bases between. CDR3 length: 16 amino acids. The germline gives CDR1 SEHNR, CDR2 FQNEAQ (reference sequence). The CDR3, as DNA: TGTGCCAGCAGCTTAGGAGGCAGGGGATACAATCAGCCCCAGCATTTT. It yields the protein CASSLGGRGYNQPQHF.

The chain is built from TRBV7-3 and TRBJ1-1; D is ambiguous. The germline V gene has CDR1 SGHTA and CDR2 FQGTGA. The CDR3 is made up of 13 amino acids. V lost 4 bases to trimming and J lost 4 bases, with 10 bases between them. CDR3 loop: CASSSQSGTEAFF. The DNA of the CDR3 is TGTGCCAGCAGCTCCCAGTCGGGCACTGAAGCTTTCTTT.

This clone showed up just a few times. CDR3 loop: CASSPEGAYEQYF. For the CDR3, the DNA is TGCGCCAGCAGCCCTGAGGGAGCCTACGAGCAGTACTTC. This chain uses TRBV5-1 with TRBJ2-7, with D tentatively TRBD2 (5 bases). Trimming stripped 4 bases from V and 2 bases from J, with 10 bases between. This CDR3 has 13 residues. The germline CDR1 and CDR2 sequences are SGHRS and YFSETQ.

The chain recombines TRBV28 with TRBJ1-6; TRBD1 matches at 11 bases. J was trimmed by 8 bases and V by 5 bases; bases with no gene match: 11. This CDR3 comprises 17 residues. In germline, CDR1 is MDHEN, CDR2 SYDVKM. The CDR3 coding sequence is TGTGCCAGCAGTGTGACCGGGACAGGGGGGGGCTATTCACCCCTCCACTTT. Translating it yields CASSVTGTGGGYSPLHF.

The rearrangement joins TRBV18 to TRBJ2-5, with 7 bases matching TRBD1. Germline CDR1 and CDR2: KGHSH and LQKENI. The CDR3 loop spans 13 amino acids. V was clipped by 3 bases and J by 5 bases; unmatched bases: 3. The CDR3 DNA reads as TGTGCCAGCTCACCTGAGACAGGGGAGACCCAGTACTTC. It encodes CASSPETGETQYF.

The chain's CDR3 is CASSLDLGIYEQYF. The CDR3 nucleotides are TGCGCCAGCAGCTTGGATCTGGGTATATACGAGCAGTACTTC. The chain links TRBV5-1 to TRBJ2-7; D gene uncertain. Germline V gene sequence: CDR1 SGHRS, CDR2 YFSETQ. V was pared by 0 bases and J by 4 bases, with 11 bases between. This CDR3 comprises 14 residues.

The chain carries TRBV7-2 and TRBJ2-7; D call uncertain. The germline V and J ends were trimmed by 1 base and 3 bases, with 13 bases remaining between them. From germline, CDR1 is SGHTA and CDR2 FQGNSA. The CDR3 sequence is 15 residues long. This CDR3 is CASSLEFSRIYEQYF. The DNA for the CDR3 is TGTGCCAGCAGCTTAGAATTCTCCAGGATCTACGAGCAGTACTTC.

The CDR3 region is CASSLSPGTGGWDEQFF. The CDR3 DNA is TGTGCCAGCAGTTTATCTCCTGGGACAGGGGGCTGGGATGAGCAGTTCTTC. The rearrangement uses TRBV28 and TRBJ2-1; TRBD1 matches at 12 bases. V lost 1 base to trimming and J lost 8 bases; unmatched junction nucleotides: 9. The CDR3 is 17 residues long. Germline values: CDR1 MDHEN, CDR2 SYDVKM.

V and J are TRBV18 and TRBJ1-6; 7 nucleotides agree with TRBD1. The CDR3 contains 16 residues. CDR1 is KGHSH, CDR2 LQKENI, per germline. V dropped 3 bases and J dropped 7; count of bases not matched to a gene: 9. The CDR3 sequence is CASSPRTGVGNSPLHF. Written as DNA, the CDR3 is TGTGCCAGCTCACCGCGTACAGGGGTAGGAAATTCACCCCTCCACTTT.

This clone has only one observation. One end of the junction does not line up with germline, which may come from a read error. As DNA, the CDR3 is TGTGCTAGCAGCCCCAGACTAGCGGGAGAGGGAGAGACCCAGTACTTC. This encodes CASSPRLAGEGETQYF. The genes are TRBV7-7 and TRBJ2-5; 12 nucleotides line up with TRBD2. The CDR3 extends over 16 amino acids. Germline V gene data show CDR1 as SSHAT and CDR2 as FNYEAQ (reference sequence).

The chain recombines TRBV7-2 with TRBJ2-7; 8 bases match TRBD2. Unmatched junction bases numbered 9, after V lost 0 bases and J lost 5 bases. Germline loops: CDR1 SGHTA, CDR2 FQGNSA. The CDR3 totals 16 residues. In DNA form, the CDR3 reads TGTGCCAGCAGCTTAGCCCTCGGAGCGGGGGAGGACGAGCAGTACTTC. It yields the protein CASSLALGAGEDEQYF.

The V gene is TRBV7-3, the J gene TRBJ2-1; tentatively, D is TRBD2 (5 bases). With 0 bases removed from V and 6 bases from J, the gap between germline ends came to 6 bases. Germline-derived CDR1 and CDR2 are SGHTA and FQGTGA. The CDR3 runs 13 residues. As DNA, the CDR3 is TGTGCCAGCAGCTTAACGGCGGGCAATGAGCAGTTCTTC. It encodes CASSLTAGNEQFF.

The CDR3 loop reads CTGGTATEAFF. CDR3 nucleotides: TGCACCGGGGGGACAGCGACTGAAGCTTTCTTT. This rearrangement joins TRBV29-1 to TRBJ1-1, with 7 bases aligning to TRBD1. The germline gives CDR1 SQVTM, CDR2 ANQGSEA. The CDR3 contains 11 residues. The full variable domain, with the rest looked up from reference TRBV29-1 and TRBJ1-1, is SAVISQKPSRDICQRGTSLTIQCQVDSQVTMMFWYRQQPGQSLTLIATANQGSEATYESGFVIDKFPISRPNLTFSTLTVSNMSPEDSSIYLCTGGTATEAFFGQGTRLTVV.

The chain combines TRBV28 with TRBJ2-6; D remains unclear. In germline, CDR1 is MDHEN, CDR2 SYDVKM. Trimming stripped 6 bases from V and 1 base from J, with 1 base between. The CDR3 runs 12 residues. CDR3 in amino acids: CASRSGANVLTF. Here the CDR3 DNA reads TGTGCCAGCAGGTCTGGGGCCAACGTCCTGACTTTC.

This clone turned up a few times. This chain links TRBV13 with TRBJ1-6; weak D call: TRBD1 (6 bases). CDR1 is PRHDT, CDR2 FYEKMQ, per germline (reference sequence). This CDR3 region has 12 residues. V was pared by 4 bases and J by 14 bases, with 12 bases between. Written as DNA, the CDR3 is TGTGCCAGCAGCTCAACAGGGAGGGCCCTCCACTTT. Residues: CASSSTGRALHF. Based on the CDR3 plus reference TRBV13 and TRBJ1-6, the full variable domain is AAGVIQSPRHLIKEKRETATLKCYPIPRHDTVYWYQQGPGQDPQFLISFYEKMQSDKGSIPDRFSAQQFSDYHSELNMSSLELGDSALYFCASSSTGRALHFGNGTRLTVT.

This rearrangement joins TRBV9 to TRBJ2-7; the match to TRBD2 covers 10 bases. Per the germline V gene, CDR1 is SGDLS and CDR2 is YYNGEE. The junction had 18 bases not matched to a gene; V was cut back by 8 bases and J by 7 bases. The CDR3 sequence is 16 residues long. The DNA for the CDR3 is TGTGCCAGTAGAGGAGGCGAGCGGGAGGGCCTTGGGGAGCAGTACTTC. Its protein product is CASRGGEREGLGEQYF.

This chain uses TRBV5-4 with TRBJ2-3; D remains unclear. CDR3 size: 16 residues. CDR1 and CDR2 (germline): SGHNT, YYREEE (reference sequence). V lost 0 bases, J lost 0 bases, and 11 bases lay in between. The CDR3 region has the DNA TGTGCCAGCAGCTTGGGGCTGGAGATCAGCACAGATACGCAGTATTTT. Encoded protein: CASSLGLEISTDTQYF.

This clone was seen once. The rearrangement joins TRBV5-1 to TRBJ1-4; D call uncertain. The CDR3 is made up of 13 amino acids. Germline-derived CDR1 and CDR2 are SGHRS and YFSETQ. Trimming cost V 5 bases and J 0 bases, with 5 bases left between them. CDR3 region: CASRPATNEKLFF. The CDR3 region has the DNA TGCGCCAGCAGACCGGCAACTAATGAAAAACTGTTTTTT.

This chain uses TRBV18 with TRBJ2-1, with D perhaps matching TRBD1 (5 bases). In germline, CDR1 is KGHSH, CDR2 LQKENI. The CDR3 is 14 amino acids. The V end was cut by 3 bases, the J end by 5 bases, with 11 bases between. The CDR3 DNA reads as TGTGCCAGCTCACCGCTGACAGTAAACAATGAGCAGTTCTTC. Translation gives CASSPLTVNNEQFF.

This clone occurred once. The chain combines TRBV5-6 with TRBJ2-2; TRBD2 agrees at 14 bases. The trim removed 10 bases at V and 4 bases at J, leaving 18 bases unmatched. The CDR3 is 19 residues long. CDR1 and CDR2 from the germline V gene are SGHDT and YYEEEE. The CDR3 DNA is TGTGCCTGTCAGAAACTAGGGACTAGCGGGAGATCGGTCACCGGGGAGCTGTTTTTT. Protein product: CACQKLGTSGRSVTGELFF.

The genes are TRBV6-5 and TRBJ1-1; 7 bases agree with TRBD1. Germline V lookup: CDR1 MNHEY, CDR2 SVGAGI. J gave up 10 bases and V 3 bases, and 11 bases lay outside the gene matches. The CDR3 sequence is 14 residues long. The CDR3 DNA is TGTGCCAGCAGTTATACCGGACAGGCCTCAGGAGCTTTCTTT. Encoded protein: CASSYTGQASGAFF.

Only one count was recorded for this clone. The genes are TRBV5-8 and TRBJ1-1, with D tentatively TRBD1 (6 bases). Trimming removed 4 bases from V and 0 bases from J, with 16 bases in between. The germline gives CDR1 SGHTS, CDR2 YDEGEE. The CDR3 length is 16 residues. The CDR3 protein is CASSAGRGQVNTEAFF. The CDR3 region has the DNA TGTGCCAGCAGCGCTGGCAGGGGCCAGGTGAACACTGAAGCTTTCTTT.

The chain joins TRBV5-6 to TRBJ2-5; 15 bases agree with TRBD2. Germline-derived CDR1 and CDR2 are SGHDT and YYEEEE. The CDR3 extends over 17 amino acids. After removal of 4 bases from V and 2 bases from J, the junction contained 6 bases not matched to a gene. CDR3 sequence reads: CASSHGLAGGPQETQYF. CDR3 DNA: TGTGCCAGCAGCCATGGACTAGCGGGAGGGCCTCAAGAGACCCAGTACTTC.

The table lists this clone with a few counts. In DNA, the CDR3 is TGTGCCAGCTCACTTAGGTCCAATGAGCAGTTCTTC. Translated, it gives CASSLRSNEQFF. V gene TRBV18 combines with J gene TRBJ2-1; D call uncertain. V was trimmed by 4 bases and J by 6 bases, leaving 7 bases between them. This CDR3 has 12 amino acids. Germline CDR1 is KGHSH and CDR2 is LQKENI.

This clone was seen once. The chain combines TRBV7-2 with TRBJ2-7; D possibly corresponds to TRBD1 (6 bases). The V end lost 1 base, the J end lost 4 bases, and 11 bases lay between the germline ends. This CDR3 region has 14 residues. Germline V gives CDR1 SGHTA, CDR2 FQGNSA. In DNA, the CDR3 is TGTGCCAGCAGCTTAGTTGGGGGCCTGTACGAGCAGTACTTC. Residues: CASSLVGGLYEQYF.

This rearrangement joins TRBV4-1 to TRBJ2-5; 8 bases match TRBD1. The length of the CDR3 is 15 residues. Germline CDR1 reads MGHRA; CDR2 reads YSYEKL. V lost 0 bases, J lost 4 bases, and 4 bases stayed unmatched. The CDR3 here is CASSQDPDRVETQYF. In DNA, the CDR3 is TGCGCCAGCAGCCAAGACCCGGACAGGGTAGAGACCCAGTACTTC.

In the case of this clone: Since a much larger clone is just one base distant, this may be a read error. The chain links TRBV2 to TRBJ2-3, with TRBD2 matching over 13 bases. Germline V gene sequence: CDR1 SNHLY, CDR2 FYNNEI. The CDR3 contains 14 residues. J gave up 7 bases and V 5 bases, and 3 bases lay outside the gene matches. The CDR3 region has the DNA TGTGCCAGCAGTACTAGCGGGGGGGCAAATACGCAGTATTTT. Its translation is CASSTSGGANTQYF.

The chain links TRBV4-3 to TRBJ1-2; D call uncertain. CDR3 length equals 13 residues. The V gene's germline CDR1 is LGHNA and CDR2 YSLEER. Trimming took off 4 bases at V and 8 bases at J, with 14 bases between the two ends. The CDR3 DNA reads as TGCGCCAGCAGCCTAATATCTGGGGAAGGCTACACCTTC. Translated: CASSLISGEGYTF.

There are a few counts of this clone. In DNA, the CDR3 is TGTGCCAGCAGCCCGCGGACAGGGGGCCCCTACTCCTACAATGAGCAGTTCTTC. Its translation: CASSPRTGGPYSYNEQFF. The chain couples TRBV3-1 (or the pseudogene TRBV3-2) to TRBJ2-1; TRBD1 matches at 11 bases. Germline CDR1 LGHDT, CDR2 YNNKEL (reference sequence). CDR3 length: 18 amino acids. With V trimmed by 4 bases and J by 0 bases, 8 bases remained unmatched.